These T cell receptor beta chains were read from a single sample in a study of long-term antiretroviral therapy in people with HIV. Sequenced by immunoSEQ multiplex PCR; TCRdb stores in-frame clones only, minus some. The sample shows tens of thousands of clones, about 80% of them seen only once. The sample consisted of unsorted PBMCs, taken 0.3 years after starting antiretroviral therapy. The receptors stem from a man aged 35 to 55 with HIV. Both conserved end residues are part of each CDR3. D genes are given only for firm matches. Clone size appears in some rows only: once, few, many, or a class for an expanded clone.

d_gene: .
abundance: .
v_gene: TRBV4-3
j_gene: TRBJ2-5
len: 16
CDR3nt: TGCGCCAGCAGCCAAGATACGGGGGCCGCGGGAGAGACCCAGTACTTC
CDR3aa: CASSQDTGAAGETQYF

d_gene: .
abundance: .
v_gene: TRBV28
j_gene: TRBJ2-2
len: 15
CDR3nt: TGTGCCAGCATAGGGGCAGGGGCTAACACCGGGGAGCTGTTTTTT
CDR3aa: CASIGAGANTGELFF

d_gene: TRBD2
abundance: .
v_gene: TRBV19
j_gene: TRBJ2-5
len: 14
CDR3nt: TGTGCCAGTAGTATCCTAGCGGGACAAGAGACCCAGTACTTC
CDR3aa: CASSILAGQETQYF

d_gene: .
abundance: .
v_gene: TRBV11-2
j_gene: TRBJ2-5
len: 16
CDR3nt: TGTGCCAGCAGCTTAGGGGTCGCGGTTAGGAAAGAGACCCAGTACTTC
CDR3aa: CASSLGVAVRKETQYF

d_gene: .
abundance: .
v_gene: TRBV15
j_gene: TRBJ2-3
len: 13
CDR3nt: TGTGCCACCAGCAGAGCGGGGGCAGATACGCAGTATTTT
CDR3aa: CATSRAGADTQYF

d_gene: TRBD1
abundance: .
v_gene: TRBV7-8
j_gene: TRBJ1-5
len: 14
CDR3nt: TGTGCCAGCAGCTGGACAGGGTTCAATCAGCCCCAGCATTTT
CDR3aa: CASSWTGFNQPQHF

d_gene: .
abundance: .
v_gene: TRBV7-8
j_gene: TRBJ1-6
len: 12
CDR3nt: TGTGCCAGCAGCCCGGTTGAGTCACCCCTCCACTTT
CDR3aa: CASSPVESPLHF

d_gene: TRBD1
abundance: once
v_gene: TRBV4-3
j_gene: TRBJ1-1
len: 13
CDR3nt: TGCGCCAGCAGCCAACCGGACAGGGATGAAGCTTTCTTT
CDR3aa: CASSQPDRDEAFF

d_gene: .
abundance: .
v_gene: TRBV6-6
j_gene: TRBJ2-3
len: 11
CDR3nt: TGTGCCAGCAGCCCCCAGAATACGCAGTATTTT
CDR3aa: CASSPQNTQYF

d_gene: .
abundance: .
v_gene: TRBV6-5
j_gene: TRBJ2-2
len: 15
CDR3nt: TGTGCCAGCAGCCACGACGGCAGTAACACCGGGGAGCTGTTTTTT
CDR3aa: CASSHDGSNTGELFF

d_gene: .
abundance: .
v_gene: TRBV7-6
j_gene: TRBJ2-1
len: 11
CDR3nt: TGTGCCAGCAGCCTAGAGAATACTTGGATCTTC
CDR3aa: CASSLENTWIF